Shown below are 26 T cell receptor beta chains from a single sample sequenced in a study of OX40 agonist ivuxolimab in advanced cancers. Generated by immunoSEQ multiplex PCR, the TCRdb table keeps only in-frame clones and is missing some. The sample shows 50,000 to 65,000 clones, 80% to 95% of them seen only once. The sequenced sample was CD4+ or CD8+ T cells sorted from blood, obtained in a trial of the OX40 agonist ivuxolimab. The receptor source for this set is an adult with an advanced solid tumor such as melanoma, head and neck, liver or kidney cancer.

The chain recombines TRBV21-1 with TRBJ2-5. TRBV21-1 is designated a pseudogene. This CDR3 is 15 amino acids long. Here the CDR3 reads CASPERDGLQETQYF. The CDR3 nucleotides are TGTGCCAGCCCGGAGAGGGACGGGCTCCAAGAGACCCAGTACTTC.

The rearrangement links TRBV20-1 to TRBJ2-3; the D is unclear. The CDR3 extends over 11 amino acids. Trimming left V 7 bases short and J 5 bases short, with 10 bases between. The germline V gene has CDR1 DFQATT and CDR2 SNEGSKA (reference sequence). CDR3 sequence: CSGVGRDTQYF. CDR3 DNA sequence: TGCAGTGGCGTGGGTAGAGATACGCAGTATTTT.

The rearrangement joins TRBV5-3 to TRBJ2-3; a possible D gene is TRBD2 (5 bases). TRBV5-3 is an open reading frame whose function is uncertain. V was shortened by 8 bases and J by 6 bases, with 13 bases between the two germline ends. The CDR3 covers 12 residues. As DNA, the CDR3 is TGTGCCAGCAGCCAATTAGCGGATACGCAGTATTTT. Protein product: CASSQLADTQYF.

This rearrangement joins TRBV11-2 to TRBJ2-1, with 10 bases that match TRBD2. Trimming removed 1 base from V and 5 bases from J; junction bases left unmatched: 2. The germline V gene encodes CDR1 SGHAT and CDR2 FQNNGV. The CDR3 spans 15 residues. The CDR3 DNA reads TGTGCCAGCAGCTTAGGAACTAGCGGGAACAATGAGCAGTTCTTC. Translation: CASSLGTSGNNEQFF.

The chain uses TRBV28 and TRBJ1-1, with TRBD1 matching 8 bases. With V trimmed by 3 bases and J by 0 bases, 6 bases remained unmatched. The CDR3 runs 16 residues. In germline, CDR1 is MDHEN, CDR2 SYDVKM. The CDR3 DNA reads TGTGCCAGCAGTTTCGACAGGGGCGGCGTGAACACTGAAGCTTTCTTT. This gives the protein CASSFDRGGVNTEAFF. Full variable domain (outside the CDR3, taken from reference TRBV28 and TRBJ1-1): DVKVTQSSRYLVKRTGEKVFLECVQDMDHENMFWYRQDPGLGLRLIYFSYDVKMKEKGDIPEGYSVSREKKERFSLILESASTNQTSMYLCASSFDRGGVNTEAFFGQGTRLTVV.

This clone has a handful of counts. This chain links TRBV7-2 with TRBJ2-7; D perhaps matches TRBD1 (6 bases). V lost 5 bases and J lost 1, with 15 bases in between. From germline, CDR1 is SGHTA and CDR2 FQGNSA. The CDR3 length is 15 residues. The CDR3 reads CASSPVGRGSYEQYF. Written as DNA, the CDR3 is TGTGCCAGCAGCCCCGTGGGCAGGGGATCCTACGAGCAGTACTTC.

J is TRBJ1-1 and V is TRBV20-1; 8 nucleotides agree with TRBD1. This CDR3 spans 10 amino acids. V lost 6 bases and J lost 11; bases outside the gene matches: 5. The germline gives CDR1 DFQATT, CDR2 SNEGSKA (reference sequence). The CDR3 DNA sequence: TGCAGTGCCATGGACAGGGAGGCTTTCTTT. It yields the protein CSAMDREAFF.

CDR3 coding DNA: TGTGCCTGGAGCCCCTATGCGGGAGAAGAGACCCAGTACTTC. It specifies CAWSPYAGEETQYF. The chain couples TRBV30 to TRBJ2-5; the match to TRBD2 covers 7 bases. With V trimmed by 3 bases and J by 3 bases, 7 bases remained unmatched. The CDR3 covers 14 residues. Looked up from germline, CDR1 is GTSNPN and CDR2 is SVGIG (reference sequence). The full variable domain, completed using reference TRBV30 and TRBJ2-5, is SQTIHQWPATLVQPVGSPLSLECTVEGTSNPNLYWYRQAAGRGLQLLFYSVGIGQISSEVPQNLSASRPQDRQFILSSKKLLLSDSGFYLCAWSPYAGEETQYFGPGTRLLVL.

The chain carries TRBV30 and TRBJ2-7; 10 bases agree with TRBD1. Germline V lookup: CDR1 GTSNPN, CDR2 SVGIG (reference sequence). The CDR3 covers 12 residues. V shed 7 bases, J shed 5 bases, and the junction held 5 bases outside the gene matches. This chain's CDR3 is CALRDRGNEQYF. The CDR3 DNA is TGTGCCTTAAGGGACAGGGGTAACGAGCAGTACTTC.

V gene TRBV7-2 combines with J gene TRBJ2-7, with 7 positions matching TRBD2. The CDR3 loop spans 15 amino acids. The J segment lost 2 bases and the V segment lost 5 bases, leaving 9 bases of the junction unmatched. Germline CDR1 is SGHTA and CDR2 is FQGNSA. The DNA of the CDR3 is TGTGCCAGCAGCCCCCTAGTGGGAGGGCCCTACGAGCAGTACTTC. Translated: CASSPLVGGPYEQYF.

This chain connects TRBV4-1 to TRBJ2-7; 12 bases align to TRBD2. From germline, CDR1 is MGHRA and CDR2 YSYEKL. The CDR3 is 15 amino acids. The V and J ends lost 3 bases and 2 bases, in that order; junction bases with no gene match: 2. CDR3 nucleotide sequence: TGCGCCAGCAGCCATTCTAGCGGGAGGGCCTACGAGCAGTACTTC. This sequence encodes CASSHSSGRAYEQYF.

V and J are TRBV2 and TRBJ1-1, with 9 nucleotides matching TRBD1. With V trimmed by 3 bases and J by 8 bases, 1 base remained unmatched. The CDR3 spans 12 residues. The V gene's germline CDR1 is SNHLY and CDR2 FYNNEI. As DNA, the CDR3 is TGTGCCAGCAGTGACGACAGGGGGGAAGCTTTCTTT. This codes for CASSDDRGEAFF.

The chain recombines TRBV11-2 with TRBJ2-5, with 8 bases fitting TRBD1. Per germline, CDR1 SGHAT and CDR2 FQNNGV. The CDR3 has 16 residues. Losses at the gene ends were 5 bases for V and 0 bases for J; bases not matched to a gene: 8. CDR3 loop: CASSGSTGEDQETQYF. DNA of the CDR3: TGTGCCAGCAGCGGGTCGACAGGGGAAGACCAAGAGACCCAGTACTTC.

CDR3 sequence (DNA): TGTGCCAGCAGCCAATCCTTGTCGGGACAGATAACCGGGGAGCTGTTTTTT. This codes for CASSQSLSGQITGELFF. The rearrangement uses TRBV16 and TRBJ2-2; 7 bases are shared with TRBD1. The CDR3 consists of 17 residues. The J segment lost 5 bases and the V segment lost 0 bases, leaving 9 bases of the junction unmatched. Germline V gene lookup returns CDR1 KGHSY and CDR2 FQNENV.

This chain uses TRBV9 with TRBJ2-1; D is uncertain. Trimming stripped 3 bases from V and 7 bases from J, with 11 bases between. The CDR3 totals 13 residues. Per germline, CDR1 SGDLS and CDR2 YYNGEE. CDR3 DNA: TGTGCCAGCAGCGCAACATCCAATAATGAGCAGTTCTTC. Its protein is CASSATSNNEQFF.

This chain connects TRBV6-6 to TRBJ1-1; D remains ambiguous. CDR3 length: 9 residues. Germline V gene data show CDR1 as MNHNY and CDR2 as SVGAGI (reference sequence). Trimming shortened V by 5 bases and J by 10 bases, and 5 bases separated the two germline ends. CDR3 nucleotide sequence: TGTGCCAGCAGTGAACCAGCTTTCTTT. It yields the protein CASSEPAFF.

This clone was counted once. This sequence joins TRBV6-5 and TRBJ2-7; D possibly uses TRBD1 or TRBD2 (5 bases each). The CDR3 is 13 residues long. Germline assignment: CDR1 MNHEY and CDR2 SVGAGI. The V end was cut by 5 bases, the J end by 6 bases, with 14 bases between. The CDR3 loop reads CASSERGAAEQYF. The CDR3 coding sequence is TGTGCCAGCAGTGAGAGGGGAGCCGCCGAGCAGTACTTC.

V gene TRBV11-3 combines with J gene TRBJ2-1; 13 bases line up with TRBD2. Germline lookup yields CDR1 SGHNT and CDR2 YENEEA. CDR3 size: 18 residues. The V gene end was trimmed by 6 bases and the J gene end by 8 bases; junction bases not matched to a gene: 16. This CDR3 is CASRRDTPGLAGVYEQFF. The CDR3 DNA follows: TGTGCCAGCAGGAGAGACACCCCCGGACTAGCGGGAGTCTATGAGCAGTTCTTC.

The chain carries TRBV2 and TRBJ1-4; possibly TRBD1 for D (5 bases). Germline V gene sequence: CDR1 SNHLY, CDR2 FYNNEI. The V end was cut by 6 bases, the J end by 6 bases, with 14 bases between. This CDR3 has 14 residues. The CDR3 loop is CASRPGRIDEKLFF. Here the CDR3 DNA reads TGTGCCAGCAGACCAGGGAGGATTGATGAAAAACTGTTTTTT.

The chain combines TRBV29-1 with TRBJ2-1; D unresolved. The CDR3 spans 14 residues. Germline V lookup: CDR1 SQVTM, CDR2 ANQGSEA. The V end lost 5 bases, the J end lost 3 bases, and 14 bases lay between the germline ends. This chain's CDR3 is CSVSDSNIYNEQFF. The CDR3 DNA sequence: TGCAGCGTTTCCGACTCCAATATCTACAATGAGCAGTTCTTC.

This rearrangement joins TRBV11-3 to TRBJ2-7, with 9 bases matching TRBD2. Germline trimming cut 2 bases from V and 4 bases from J; bases unmatched to any gene: 6. The CDR3 consists of 15 residues. CDR1 is SGHNT and CDR2 is YENEEA in the germline V gene. The CDR3 region is CASSLRAGGPYEQYF. DNA for the CDR3: TGTGCCAGCAGCTTACGAGCGGGAGGCCCTTACGAGCAGTACTTC.

The chain uses TRBV5-1 and TRBJ2-1; D is perhaps TRBD2 (6 bases). V was pared by 5 bases and J by 5 bases, with 14 bases between. This CDR3 comprises 14 residues. Per the germline V gene, CDR1 is SGHRS and CDR2 is YFSETQ. DNA of the CDR3: TGCGCCAGCAGGCACCGGGACTTGGACAATGAGCAGTTCTTC. Its translation is CASRHRDLDNEQFF.

V and J are TRBV4-2 and TRBJ2-5; 9 bases are a match to TRBD2. Germline trimming cut 0 bases from V and 1 base from J; bases unmatched to any gene: 6. This CDR3 is 17 amino acids long. Germline CDR1 is LGHNA and CDR2 is YNFKEQ. The CDR3 sequence: CASSQDFSGSPQETQYF. The CDR3 DNA follows: TGTGCCAGCAGCCAAGATTTTAGCGGGAGCCCCCAAGAGACCCAGTACTTC.

In DNA form, the CDR3 reads TGTGCCACCCAAACGGAGCAGTACTTC. Translated: CATQTEQYF. This chain joins TRBV11-3 and TRBJ2-7; D unclear. The length of the CDR3 is 9 residues. The ends were cut back, 10 bases at V and 7 bases at J, with 8 bases in the middle. Germline values: CDR1 SGHNT, CDR2 YENEEA.

The chain couples TRBV7-9 to TRBJ2-7; TRBD2 agrees at 8 bases. The CDR3 is 14 residues long. CDR1 and CDR2 (germline): SEHNR, FQNEAQ (reference sequence). Unmatched junction bases numbered 8, after V lost 5 bases and J lost 5 bases. CDR3 amino acids: CASSHGRDGHEQYF. CDR3 DNA: TGTGCCAGCAGCCACGGGAGGGATGGCCACGAGCAGTACTTC.

The CDR3 region has the DNA TGTGCCAGCGCGACAGGGCTTTCCTACGAGCAGTACTTC. It translates to CASATGLSYEQYF. The J gene is TRBJ2-7, the V gene TRBV27, with TRBD1 matching over 7 bases. Germline CDR1 is MNHEY and CDR2 is SMNVEV (reference sequence). The CDR3 extends over 13 amino acids. J gave up 1 base and V 8 bases, and 5 bases lay outside the gene matches.